These 4 T cell receptor beta chains originate from one sample sequenced in a study of T cell responses to AZD1222 COVID-19 vaccine (dated by TCRdb to about 2021). The time point label of this sample denotes: baseline before first vaccination. Library creation used the immunoSEQ multiplex PCR assay. Imported from immuneACCESS, the table was reduced by TCRdb to in-frame sequences with V and J called. These copies leave out some clones; in studies compared against another copy, an unresolved V gene accounts for under half, and the cause of the remainder is not known. The sample table contains some 120,000 clones; only one count was recorded for 70% to 90% of them. Roughly 1.6% of the sample goes to the ten largest clones. The source material was peripheral blood, sampled on day 0 of AZD1222 vaccination. The receptors were sampled from an adult in good health.

This chain connects TRBV19 to TRBJ2-2, with 8 bases identical to TRBD1. V lost 3 bases and J lost 6; bases outside the gene matches: 6. This CDR3 contains 15 residues. Germline CDR1 is LNHDA and CDR2 is SQIVND (reference sequence). As DNA, the CDR3 is TGTGCCAGTAGTATTCAGGGGGCGCTTCCCGGGGAGCTGTTTTTT. Translation: CASSIQGALPGELFF.

This sequence joins TRBV11-2 and TRBJ2-1; 14 nucleotides match TRBD2. V shed 5 bases, J shed 10 bases, and the junction held 10 bases outside the gene matches. This CDR3 region has 16 residues. From germline, CDR1 is SGHAT and CDR2 FQNNGV. The CDR3 DNA follows: TGTGCCAGCAGCCTAGTTGGGACTAGCGGGGGAAGGGAGCAGTTCTTC. This encodes CASSLVGTSGGREQFF.

This chain uses TRBV29-1 with TRBJ1-1; a weak D match, TRBD1 (6 bases). The CDR3 consists of 12 residues. Germline CDR1 reads SQVTM; CDR2 reads ANQGSEA. V lost 7 bases and J lost 5, with 14 bases in between. CDR3 sequence: CSGTRGKTEAFF. CDR3 DNA sequence: TGCAGCGGTACCAGGGGAAAAACTGAAGCTTTCTTT.

This clone was counted only a few times. This chain links TRBV18 with TRBJ2-5; TRBD1 might be the D (5 bases). The V end lost 0 bases, the J end lost 1 base, and 6 bases lay between the germline ends. The CDR3 runs to 14 residues. Per germline, CDR1 KGHSH and CDR2 LQKENI. The CDR3 DNA is TGTGCCAGCTCACCACCAGGGGCCCAAGAGACCCAGTACTTC. Its protein is CASSPPGAQETQYF.